This T cell receptor beta chain is from a study of T cell responses to AZD1222 COVID-19 vaccine. Study results and caveats: Donors in the cohort were predominantly white British and more often female, and clonal diversity was possibly underestimated.

Comments on this clone: Its antigen is as yet unknown.

Only in-frame clones appear in the TCRdb table, and some are missing; sequencing was by immunoSEQ multiplex PCR. The table has 150,000 to 200,000 clones, 80% to 95% seen once. CDR3 length: 13 residues. Per the germline V gene, CDR1 is SGHDN and CDR2 is FVKESK. V dropped 1 base and J dropped 5 bases, with 8 bases sitting between them. The sequencing here drew on peripheral blood, taken on day 0 of AZD1222 vaccination. This TCR derives from an adult in good health. The V gene is TRBV14, the J gene TRBJ1-1; D remains ambiguous. The CDR3 is CASSQGIRTEAFF. The CDR3 region has the DNA TGTGCCAGCAGCCAAGGGATACGAACTGAAGCTTTCTTT.